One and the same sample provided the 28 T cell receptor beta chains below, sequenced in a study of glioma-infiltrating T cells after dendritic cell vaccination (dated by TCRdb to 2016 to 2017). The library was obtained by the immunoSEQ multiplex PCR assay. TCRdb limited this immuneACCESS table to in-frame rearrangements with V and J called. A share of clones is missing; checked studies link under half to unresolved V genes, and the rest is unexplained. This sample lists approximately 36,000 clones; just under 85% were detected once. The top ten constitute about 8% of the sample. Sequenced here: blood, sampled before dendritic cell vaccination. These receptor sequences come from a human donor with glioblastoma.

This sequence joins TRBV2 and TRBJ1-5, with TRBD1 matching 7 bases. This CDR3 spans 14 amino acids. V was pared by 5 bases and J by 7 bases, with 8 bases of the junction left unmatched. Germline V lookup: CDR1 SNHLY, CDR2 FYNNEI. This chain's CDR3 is CASSQSRQGQPQHF. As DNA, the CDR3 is TGTGCCAGCAGTCAAAGCCGACAGGGACAGCCCCAGCATTTT. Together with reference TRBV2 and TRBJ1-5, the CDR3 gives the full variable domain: EPEVTQTPSHQVTQMGQEVILRCVPISNHLYFYWYRQILGQKVEFLVSFYNNEISEKSEIFDDQFSVERPDGSNFTLKIRSTKLEDSAMYFCASSQSRQGQPQHFGDGTRLSIL.

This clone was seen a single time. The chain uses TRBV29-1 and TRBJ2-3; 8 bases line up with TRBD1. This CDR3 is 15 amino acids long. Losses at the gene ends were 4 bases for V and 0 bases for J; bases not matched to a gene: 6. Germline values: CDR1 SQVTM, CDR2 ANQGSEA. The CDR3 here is CSVVGTGRSTDTQYF. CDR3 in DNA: TGCAGCGTTGTAGGGACAGGCCGAAGCACAGATACGCAGTATTTT.

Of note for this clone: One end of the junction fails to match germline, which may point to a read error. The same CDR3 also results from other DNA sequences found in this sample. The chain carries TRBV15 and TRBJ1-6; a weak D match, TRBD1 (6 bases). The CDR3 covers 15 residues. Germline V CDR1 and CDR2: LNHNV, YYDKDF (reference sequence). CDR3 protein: CATSRVGGSNSPLHF. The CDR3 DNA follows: TGTGCCACCAGCAGAGTAGGGGGTTCGAATTCCCCCCTCCACTTT.

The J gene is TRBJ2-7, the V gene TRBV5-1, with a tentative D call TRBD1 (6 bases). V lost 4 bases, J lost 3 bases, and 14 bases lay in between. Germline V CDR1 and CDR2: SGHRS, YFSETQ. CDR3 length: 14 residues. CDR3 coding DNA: TGCGCCAGCAGCGGGGCGACAGGAAACTACGAGCAGTACTTC. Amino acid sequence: CASSGATGNYEQYF.

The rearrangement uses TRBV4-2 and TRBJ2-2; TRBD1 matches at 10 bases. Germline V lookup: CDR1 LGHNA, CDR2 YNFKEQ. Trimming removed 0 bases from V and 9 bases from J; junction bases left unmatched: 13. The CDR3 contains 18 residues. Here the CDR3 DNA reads TGTGCCAGCAGCCAAGATCTGGTTCGACAGGGGGCGCCCTGGGAGCTGTTTTTT. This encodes CASSQDLVRQGAPWELFF.

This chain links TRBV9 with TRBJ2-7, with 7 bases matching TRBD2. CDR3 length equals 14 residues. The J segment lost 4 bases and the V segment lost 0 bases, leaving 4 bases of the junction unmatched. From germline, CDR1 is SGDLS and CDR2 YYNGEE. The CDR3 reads CASSVAGGGYEQYF. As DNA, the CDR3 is TGTGCCAGCAGCGTAGCGGGCGGGGGATACGAGCAGTACTTC.

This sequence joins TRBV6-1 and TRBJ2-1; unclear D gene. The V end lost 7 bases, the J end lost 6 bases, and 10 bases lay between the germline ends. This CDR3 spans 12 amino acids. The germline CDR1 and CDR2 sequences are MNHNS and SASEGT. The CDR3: CASTPVGNEQFF. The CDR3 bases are TGTGCCAGCACCCCCGTCGGCAATGAGCAGTTCTTC.

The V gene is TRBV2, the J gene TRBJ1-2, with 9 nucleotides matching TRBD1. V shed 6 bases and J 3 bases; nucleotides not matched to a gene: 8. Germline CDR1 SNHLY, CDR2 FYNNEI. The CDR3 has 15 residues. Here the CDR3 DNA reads TGTGCCAGCAGCGCGGGGACAGGGACCGACTATGGCTACACCTTC. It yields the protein CASSAGTGTDYGYTF.

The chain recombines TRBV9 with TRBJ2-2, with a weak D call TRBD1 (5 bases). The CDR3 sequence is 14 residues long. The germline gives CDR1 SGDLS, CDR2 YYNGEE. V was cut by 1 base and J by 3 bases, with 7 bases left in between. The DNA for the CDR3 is TGTGCCAGCAGCGTACAAGGGGACACCGGGGAGCTGTTTTTT. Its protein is CASSVQGDTGELFF.

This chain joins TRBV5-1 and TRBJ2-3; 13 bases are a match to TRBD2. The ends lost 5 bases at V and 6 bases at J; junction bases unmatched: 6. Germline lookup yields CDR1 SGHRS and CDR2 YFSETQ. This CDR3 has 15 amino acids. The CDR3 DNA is TGCGCCAGCAGACTAGCGGGGGGGCCTAGGGATACGCAGTATTTT. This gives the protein CASRLAGGPRDTQYF.

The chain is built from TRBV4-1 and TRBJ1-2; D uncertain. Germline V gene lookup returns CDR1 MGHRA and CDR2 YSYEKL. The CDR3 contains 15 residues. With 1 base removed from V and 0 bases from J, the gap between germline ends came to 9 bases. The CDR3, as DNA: TGCGCCAGCAGCCAAGCTCAGACTCCTAACTATGGCTACACCTTC. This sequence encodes CASSQAQTPNYGYTF.

The CDR3 region has the DNA TGTGCCAGCAGCTTGGGAAGGGGGTACTCTGGAAACACCATATATTTT. As protein: CASSLGRGYSGNTIYF. The chain uses TRBV5-4 and TRBJ1-3, with D perhaps TRBD1 (6 bases). Per germline, CDR1 SGHNT and CDR2 YYREEE (reference sequence). The CDR3 contains 16 residues. The ends were cut back, 0 bases at V and 0 bases at J, with 10 bases in the middle.

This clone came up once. The CDR3 nucleotides read TGTGCCAGCAGTGAGGGGGGGCCAAATGAAAAACTGTTTTTT. This codes for CASSEGGPNEKLFF. The chain couples TRBV27 to TRBJ1-4; D may be TRBD1 (6 bases). Germline V CDR1 and CDR2: MNHEY, SMNVEV (reference sequence). This CDR3 spans 14 amino acids. V gave up 5 bases and J gave up 5 bases, with 12 bases separating them.

This CDR3 is CASSLRRVRRHEQYF. As DNA, the CDR3 is TGTGCCAGCAGCTTAAGGCGGGTCAGACGCCACGAGCAGTACTTC. The chain couples TRBV7-2 to TRBJ2-7; TRBD2 is a possible D gene (5 bases). Trimming took 2 bases from V and 5 from J, leaving 16 bases between them. Germline CDR1 reads SGHTA; CDR2 reads FQGNSA. This CDR3 region has 15 residues.

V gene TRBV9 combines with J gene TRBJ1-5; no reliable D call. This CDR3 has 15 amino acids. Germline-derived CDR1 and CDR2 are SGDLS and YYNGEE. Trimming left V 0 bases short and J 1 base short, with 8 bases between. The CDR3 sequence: CASSVGVLSNQPQHF. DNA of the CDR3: TGTGCCAGCAGCGTAGGAGTACTCAGCAATCAGCCCCAGCATTTT.

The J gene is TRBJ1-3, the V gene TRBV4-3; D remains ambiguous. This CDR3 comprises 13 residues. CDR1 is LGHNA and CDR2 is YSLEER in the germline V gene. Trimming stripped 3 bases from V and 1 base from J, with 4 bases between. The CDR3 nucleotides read TGCGCCAGCAGCCATGTATCTGGAAACACCATATATTTT. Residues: CASSHVSGNTIYF.

CDR3 coding DNA: TGTGCCAGCAGCCCCAAGGGCGGCAGGGGCTCCTACGAGCAGTACTTC. Translated, it gives CASSPKGGRGSYEQYF. The gene calls are TRBV25-1 and TRBJ2-7; weak D call: TRBD1 (6 bases). V shed 6 bases and J shed 0 bases, with 18 bases lying between them. Germline assignment: CDR1 MGHDK and CDR2 SYGVNS. There are 16 residues in the CDR3.

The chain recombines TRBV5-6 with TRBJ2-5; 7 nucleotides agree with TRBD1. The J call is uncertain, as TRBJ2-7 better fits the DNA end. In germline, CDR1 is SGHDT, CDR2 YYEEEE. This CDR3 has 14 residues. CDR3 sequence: CASSLGQVGREQYF. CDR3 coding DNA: TGTGCCAGCAGCTTAGGACAGGTTGGGCGCGAGCAGTACTTC.

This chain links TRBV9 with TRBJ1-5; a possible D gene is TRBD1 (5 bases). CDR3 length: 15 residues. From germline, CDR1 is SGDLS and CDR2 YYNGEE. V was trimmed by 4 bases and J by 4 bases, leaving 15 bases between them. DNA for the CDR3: TGTGCCAGCAGCCCTGGAGGGGCCACAAATCAGCCCCAGCATTTT. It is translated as CASSPGGATNQPQHF.

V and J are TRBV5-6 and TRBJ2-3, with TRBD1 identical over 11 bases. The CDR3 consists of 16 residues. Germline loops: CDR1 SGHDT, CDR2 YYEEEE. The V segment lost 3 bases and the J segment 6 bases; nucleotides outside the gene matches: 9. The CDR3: CASSSPGQGAPDTQYF. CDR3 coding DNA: TGTGCCAGCAGCTCCCCCGGACAGGGGGCACCGGATACGCAGTATTTT.

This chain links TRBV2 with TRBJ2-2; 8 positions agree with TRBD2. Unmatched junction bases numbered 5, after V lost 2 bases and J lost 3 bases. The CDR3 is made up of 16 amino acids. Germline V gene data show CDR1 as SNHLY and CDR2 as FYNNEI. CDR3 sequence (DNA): TGTGCCAGCAGTGAACTTGCGGGGGGCTACACCGGGGAGCTGTTTTTT. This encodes CASSELAGGYTGELFF.

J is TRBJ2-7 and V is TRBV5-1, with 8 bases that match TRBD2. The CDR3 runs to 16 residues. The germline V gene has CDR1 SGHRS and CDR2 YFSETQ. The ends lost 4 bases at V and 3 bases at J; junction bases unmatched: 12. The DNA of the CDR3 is TGCGCCAGCAGCCCCATTTCGGGGGGGTCAGGCTACGAGCAGTACTTC. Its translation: CASSPISGGSGYEQYF.

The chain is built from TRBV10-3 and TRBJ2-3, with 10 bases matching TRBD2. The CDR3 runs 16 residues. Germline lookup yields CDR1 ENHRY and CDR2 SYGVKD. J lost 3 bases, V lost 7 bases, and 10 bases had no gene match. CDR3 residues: CAITSQPSGGTDTQYF. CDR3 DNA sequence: TGTGCCATCACCTCCCAACCTAGCGGGGGTACAGATACGCAGTATTTT.

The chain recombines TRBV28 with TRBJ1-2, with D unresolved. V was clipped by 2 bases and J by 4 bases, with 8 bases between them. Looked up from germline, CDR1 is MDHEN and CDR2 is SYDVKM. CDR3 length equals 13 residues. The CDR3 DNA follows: TGTGCCAGCAGTTTAATTTCTGTCTATGGCTACACCTTC. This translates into CASSLISVYGYTF.

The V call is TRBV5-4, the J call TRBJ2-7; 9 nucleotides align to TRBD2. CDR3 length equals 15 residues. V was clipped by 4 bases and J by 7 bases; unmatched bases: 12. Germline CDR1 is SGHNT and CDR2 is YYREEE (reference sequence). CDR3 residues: CASSPGASGALEQYF. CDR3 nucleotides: TGTGCCAGCAGCCCGGGGGCTAGCGGGGCTTTGGAGCAGTACTTC.

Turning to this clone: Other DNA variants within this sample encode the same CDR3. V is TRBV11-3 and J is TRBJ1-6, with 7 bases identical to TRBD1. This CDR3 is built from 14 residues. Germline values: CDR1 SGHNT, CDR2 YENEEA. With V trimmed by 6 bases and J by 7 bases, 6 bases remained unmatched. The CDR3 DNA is TGTGCCAGCAGTTCACAGGGGTCAAATTCACCCCTCCACTTT. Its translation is CASSSQGSNSPLHF.

The CDR3 DNA is TGTGCCAGCATGCGGGGGCTTCCTTCCTACGAGCAGTACTTC. Translating it yields CASMRGLPSYEQYF. The chain couples TRBV7-8 to TRBJ2-7, with D perhaps matching TRBD2 (7 bases). Trimming left V 7 bases short and J 1 base short, with 14 bases between. CDR3 length: 14 amino acids. Germline lookup yields CDR1 SGHVS and CDR2 FQNEAQ. Together with reference TRBV7-8 and TRBJ2-7, the CDR3 gives the full variable domain: GAGVSQSPRYKVAKRGQDVALRCDPISGHVSLFWYQQALGQGPEFLTYFQNEAQLDKSGLPSDRFFAERPEGSVSTLKIQRTQQEDSAVYLCASMRGLPSYEQYFGPGTRLTVT.

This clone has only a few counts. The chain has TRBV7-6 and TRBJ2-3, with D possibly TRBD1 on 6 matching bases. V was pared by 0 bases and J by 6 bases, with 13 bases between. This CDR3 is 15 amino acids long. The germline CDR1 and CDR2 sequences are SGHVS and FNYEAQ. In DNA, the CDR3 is TGTGCCAGCAGCTTAGCCGGGACATTCTTGGATACGCAGTATTTT. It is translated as CASSLAGTFLDTQYF. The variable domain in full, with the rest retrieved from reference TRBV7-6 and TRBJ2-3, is GAGVSQSPRYKVTKRGQDVALRCDPISGHVSLYWYRQALGQGPEFLTYFNYEAQQDKSGLPNDRFSAERPEGSISTLTIQRTEQRDSAMYRCASSLAGTFLDTQYFGPGTRLTVL.